Listed here is a single TCR beta chain. Its antigen is currently unknown. Sequencing was performed with immunoSEQ multiplex PCR; in TCRdb, only in-frame clones are kept and a portion is missing. The repertoire holds under 30,000 clones, 60% to 75% seen once, with around 3% in the top ten. Every patient was affected by relapse after autologous stem cell transplantation, while exposure to brentuximab vedotin was not uniform. The CDR3 length is 15 residues. The germline V gene encodes CDR1 SGHTA and CDR2 FQGNSA. V lost 5 bases, J lost 3 bases, and 4 bases stayed unmatched. These data are taken from a study of PD-1 blockade in classical Hodgkin lymphoma. Study-level points and caveats: Undefined causes, possibly disease activity or prior therapy, underlie the repertoire differences. In CD4+ cells, TCR diversity went up significantly by C4D1, but in CD8+ cells it did not. Patients newly diagnosed and complete responders had comparable baseline diversity.

Here the sequenced sample was peripheral blood mononuclear cells (PBMCs), taken before the second cycle of nivolumab. The clonotype comes from a human donor with classical Hodgkin lymphoma. This chain uses TRBV7-2 with TRBJ2-3; 11 bases line up with TRBD2. This CDR3 is CASSPTSGATDTQYF. CDR3 DNA: TGTGCCAGCAGCCCGACTAGCGGGGCGACAGATACGCAGTATTTT.